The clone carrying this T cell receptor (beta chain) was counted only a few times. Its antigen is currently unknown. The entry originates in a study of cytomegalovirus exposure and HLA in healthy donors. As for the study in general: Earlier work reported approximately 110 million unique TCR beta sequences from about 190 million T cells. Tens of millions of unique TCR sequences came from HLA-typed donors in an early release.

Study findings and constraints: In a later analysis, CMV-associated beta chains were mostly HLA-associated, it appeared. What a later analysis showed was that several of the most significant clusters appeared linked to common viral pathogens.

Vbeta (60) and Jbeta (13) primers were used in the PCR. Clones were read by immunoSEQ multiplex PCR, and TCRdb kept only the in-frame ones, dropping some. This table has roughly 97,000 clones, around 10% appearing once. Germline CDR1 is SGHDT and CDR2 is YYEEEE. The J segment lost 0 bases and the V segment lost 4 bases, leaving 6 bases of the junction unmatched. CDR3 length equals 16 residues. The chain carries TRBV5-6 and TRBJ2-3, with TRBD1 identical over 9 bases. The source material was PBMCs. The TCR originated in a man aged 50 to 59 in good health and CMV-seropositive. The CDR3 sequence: CASSLGGTGSTDTQYF. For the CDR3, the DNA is TGTGCCAGCAGCCTTGGAGGGACAGGGAGCACAGATACGCAGTATTTT.